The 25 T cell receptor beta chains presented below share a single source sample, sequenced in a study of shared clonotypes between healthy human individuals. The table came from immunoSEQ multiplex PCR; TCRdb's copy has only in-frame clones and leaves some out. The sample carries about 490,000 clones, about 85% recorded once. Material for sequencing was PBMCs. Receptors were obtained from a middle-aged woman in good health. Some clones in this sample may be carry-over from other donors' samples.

The CDR3 loop is CASSKTEETQYF. The CDR3 coding sequence is TGCGCCAGCAGCAAGACAGAAGAGACCCAGTACTTC. The chain employs TRBV5-1 and TRBJ2-5, with D perhaps TRBD1 (5 bases). V was shortened by 4 bases and J by 3 bases, with 7 bases between the two germline ends. Germline CDR1 SGHRS, CDR2 YFSETQ. This CDR3 comprises 12 residues.

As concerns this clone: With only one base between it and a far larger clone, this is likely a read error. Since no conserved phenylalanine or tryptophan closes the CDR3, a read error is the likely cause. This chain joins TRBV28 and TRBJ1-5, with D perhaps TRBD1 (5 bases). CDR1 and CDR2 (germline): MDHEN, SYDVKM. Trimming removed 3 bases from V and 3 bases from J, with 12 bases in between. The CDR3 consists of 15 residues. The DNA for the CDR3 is TGTGCCAGCAGTTTTCGAGGGGTTATCAATCAGCCCCAGCATCTT. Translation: CASSFRGVINQPQHL.

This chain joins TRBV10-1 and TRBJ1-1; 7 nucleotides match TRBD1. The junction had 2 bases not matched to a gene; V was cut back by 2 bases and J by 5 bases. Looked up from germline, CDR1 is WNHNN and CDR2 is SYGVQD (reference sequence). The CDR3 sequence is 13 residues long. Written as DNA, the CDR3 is TGCGCCAGCAGTGAGGGACAGGTGACTGAAGCTTTCTTT. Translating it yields CASSEGQVTEAFF.

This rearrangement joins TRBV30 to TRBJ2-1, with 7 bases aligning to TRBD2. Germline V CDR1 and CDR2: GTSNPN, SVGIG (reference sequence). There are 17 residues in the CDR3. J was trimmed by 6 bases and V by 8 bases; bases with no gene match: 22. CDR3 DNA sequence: TGTGCCAGCAGCTTGGCAGGGAGAGGGAGGGCGTTCAATGAGCAGTTCTTC. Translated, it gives CASSLAGRGRAFNEQFF.

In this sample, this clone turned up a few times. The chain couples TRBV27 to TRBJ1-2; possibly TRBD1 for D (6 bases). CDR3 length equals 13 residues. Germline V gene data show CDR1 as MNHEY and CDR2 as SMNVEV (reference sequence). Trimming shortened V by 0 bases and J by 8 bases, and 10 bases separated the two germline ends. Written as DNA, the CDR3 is TGTGCCAGCAGTTTATCCGGGGGCGCGGGCTACACCTTC. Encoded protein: CASSLSGGAGYTF.

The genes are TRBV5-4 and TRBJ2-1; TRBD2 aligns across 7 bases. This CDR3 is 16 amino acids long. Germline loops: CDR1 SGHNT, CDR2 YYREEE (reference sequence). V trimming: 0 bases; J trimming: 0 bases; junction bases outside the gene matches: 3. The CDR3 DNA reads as TGTGCCAGCAGCTTGGGGCGGGGGAGCTCCTACAATGAGCAGTTCTTC. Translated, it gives CASSLGRGSSYNEQFF.

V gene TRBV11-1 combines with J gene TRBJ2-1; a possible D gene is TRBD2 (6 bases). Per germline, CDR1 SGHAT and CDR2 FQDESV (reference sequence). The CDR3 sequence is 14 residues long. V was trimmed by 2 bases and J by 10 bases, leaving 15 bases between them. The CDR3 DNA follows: TGTGCCAGCAGCTTAACGGGAGTGTTGCGGGAGCAGTTCTTC. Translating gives CASSLTGVLREQFF.

CDR3: CASSLPSYQPQHF. The CDR3 DNA follows: TGTGCCAGCAGCCTCCCCTCGTATCAGCCCCAGCATTTT. The chain combines TRBV7-2 with TRBJ1-5, with D hard to call. Trimming cost V 5 bases and J 5 bases, with 10 bases left between them. In germline, CDR1 is SGHTA, CDR2 FQGNSA. The CDR3 contains 13 residues.

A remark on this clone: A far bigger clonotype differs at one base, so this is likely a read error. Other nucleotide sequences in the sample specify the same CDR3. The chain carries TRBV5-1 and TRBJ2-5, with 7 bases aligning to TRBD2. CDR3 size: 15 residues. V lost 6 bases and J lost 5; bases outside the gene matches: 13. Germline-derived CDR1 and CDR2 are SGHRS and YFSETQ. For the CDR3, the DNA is TGCGCCAGCACCAATTGGGGCGGGAGTGGTGAGACCCAGTACTTC. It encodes CASTNWGGSGETQYF.

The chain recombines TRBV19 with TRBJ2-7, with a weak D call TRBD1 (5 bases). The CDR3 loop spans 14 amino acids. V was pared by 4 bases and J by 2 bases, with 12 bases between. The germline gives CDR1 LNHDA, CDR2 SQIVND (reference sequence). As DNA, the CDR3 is TGTGCCAGTAGTAACCCAGGGATCGCCTACGAGCAGTACTTC. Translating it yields CASSNPGIAYEQYF.

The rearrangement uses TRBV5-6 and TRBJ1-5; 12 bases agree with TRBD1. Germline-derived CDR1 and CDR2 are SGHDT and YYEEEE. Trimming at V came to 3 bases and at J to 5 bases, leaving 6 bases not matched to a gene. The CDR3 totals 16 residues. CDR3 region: CASSSTGTGGDQPQHF. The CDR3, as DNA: TGTGCCAGCAGCTCAACCGGGACAGGGGGCGATCAGCCCCAGCATTTT.

CDR3 DNA sequence: TGTGCCAGCAGTTACAGGGGCGAGGACCCTGGCTACACCTTC. This sequence encodes CASSYRGEDPGYTF. The chain joins TRBV6-6 to TRBJ1-2; D might be TRBD1 (5 bases). The V end was cut by 2 bases, the J end by 7 bases, with 14 bases between. Germline V gene sequence: CDR1 MNHNY, CDR2 SVGAGI (reference sequence). This CDR3 region has 14 residues.

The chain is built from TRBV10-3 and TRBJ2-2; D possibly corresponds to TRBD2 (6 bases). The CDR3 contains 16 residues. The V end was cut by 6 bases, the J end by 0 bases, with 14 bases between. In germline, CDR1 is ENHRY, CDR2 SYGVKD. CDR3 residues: CAIRTQRAANTGELFF. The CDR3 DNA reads TGTGCCATCAGGACTCAGCGGGCAGCGAACACCGGGGAGCTGTTTTTT.

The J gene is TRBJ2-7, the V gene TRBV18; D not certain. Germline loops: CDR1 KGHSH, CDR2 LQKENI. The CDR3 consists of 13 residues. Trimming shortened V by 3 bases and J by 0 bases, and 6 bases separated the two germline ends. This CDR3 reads CASSPLPSYEQYF. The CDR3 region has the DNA TGTGCCAGCTCACCCCTCCCCTCCTACGAGCAGTACTTC.

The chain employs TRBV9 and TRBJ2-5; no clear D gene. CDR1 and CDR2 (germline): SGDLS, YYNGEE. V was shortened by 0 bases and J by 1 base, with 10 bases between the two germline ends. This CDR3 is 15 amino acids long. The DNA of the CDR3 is TGTGCCAGCAGCGTAGCCCCCTCCACCCAAGAGACCCAGTACTTC. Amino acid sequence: CASSVAPSTQETQYF.

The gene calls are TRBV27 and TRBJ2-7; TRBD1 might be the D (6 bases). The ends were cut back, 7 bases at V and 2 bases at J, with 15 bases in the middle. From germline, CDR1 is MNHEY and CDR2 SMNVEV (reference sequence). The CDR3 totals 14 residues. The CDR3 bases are TGTGCCAGCAACCGACAGGCCAAACCCTACGAGCAGTACTTC. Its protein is CASNRQAKPYEQYF.

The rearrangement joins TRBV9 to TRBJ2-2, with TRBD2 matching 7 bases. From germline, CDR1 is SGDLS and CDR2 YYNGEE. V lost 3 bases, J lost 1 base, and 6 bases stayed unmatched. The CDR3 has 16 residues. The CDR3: CASSAWEGRNTGELFF. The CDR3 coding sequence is TGTGCCAGCAGCGCATGGGAGGGAAGGAACACCGGGGAGCTGTTTTTT.

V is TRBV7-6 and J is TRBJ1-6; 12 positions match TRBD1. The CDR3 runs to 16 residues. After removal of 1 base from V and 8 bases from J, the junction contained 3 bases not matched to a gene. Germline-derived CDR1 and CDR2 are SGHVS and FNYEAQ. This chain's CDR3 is CASSLGGTGGYSPLHF. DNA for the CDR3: TGTGCCAGCAGCTTAGGGGGGACAGGGGGCTATTCACCCCTCCACTTT.

In DNA, the CDR3 is TGTGCCAGCAGCGTCGGGACATTCGAGACCCAGTACTTC. Its translation is CASSVGTFETQYF. The chain recombines TRBV5-6 with TRBJ2-5; tentatively, D is TRBD1 (6 bases). Per the germline V gene, CDR1 is SGHDT and CDR2 is YYEEEE. The length of the CDR3 is 13 residues. Between the trimmed V and J ends, which lost 4 bases and 5 bases, there was a span of 12 bases.

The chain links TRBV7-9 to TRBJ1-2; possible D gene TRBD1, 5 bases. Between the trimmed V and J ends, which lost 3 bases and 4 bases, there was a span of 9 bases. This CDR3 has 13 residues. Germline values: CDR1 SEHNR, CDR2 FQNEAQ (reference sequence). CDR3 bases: TGTGCCAGCAGCTTGACAGCCGCCTATGGCTACACCTTC. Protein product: CASSLTAAYGYTF.

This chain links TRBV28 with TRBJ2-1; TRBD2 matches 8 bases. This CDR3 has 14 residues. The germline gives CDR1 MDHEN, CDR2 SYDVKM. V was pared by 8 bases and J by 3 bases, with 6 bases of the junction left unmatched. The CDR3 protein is CASDPGTSYNEQFF. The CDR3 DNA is TGTGCCAGCGACCCCGGGACTAGCTACAATGAGCAGTTCTTC.

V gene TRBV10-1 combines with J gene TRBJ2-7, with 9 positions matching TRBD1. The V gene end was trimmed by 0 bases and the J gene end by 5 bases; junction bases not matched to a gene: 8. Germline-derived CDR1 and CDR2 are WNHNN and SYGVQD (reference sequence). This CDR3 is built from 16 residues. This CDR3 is CASSESTGGGFDEQYF. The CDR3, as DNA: TGCGCCAGCAGTGAGTCCACAGGGGGCGGCTTTGACGAGCAGTACTTC.

In DNA, the CDR3 is TGTGCCAGCAGTTACGGGGCAGGGAACACTGAAGCTTTCTTT. Its translation is CASSYGAGNTEAFF. The chain joins TRBV6-5 to TRBJ1-1; the D gene is possibly TRBD1 (5 bases). Germline-derived CDR1 and CDR2 are MNHEY and SVGAGI. Trimming removed 2 bases at V and 1 base at J, with 8 bases between. This CDR3 spans 14 amino acids.

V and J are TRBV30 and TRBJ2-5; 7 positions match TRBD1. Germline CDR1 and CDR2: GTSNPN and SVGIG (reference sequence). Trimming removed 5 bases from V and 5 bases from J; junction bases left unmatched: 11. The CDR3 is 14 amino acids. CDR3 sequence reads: CAWVPVQGWETQYF. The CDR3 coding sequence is TGTGCCTGGGTGCCGGTACAGGGGTGGGAGACCCAGTACTTC.

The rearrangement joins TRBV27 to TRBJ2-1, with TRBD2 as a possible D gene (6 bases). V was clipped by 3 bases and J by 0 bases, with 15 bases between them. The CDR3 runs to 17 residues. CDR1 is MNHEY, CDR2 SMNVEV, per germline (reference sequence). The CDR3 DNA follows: TGTGCCAGCAGTTTCGTAAGCGGGCTAAGCTCCTACAATGAGCAGTTCTTC. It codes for CASSFVSGLSSYNEQFF.